The clone carrying this T cell receptor beta chain turned up a few times. Its antigen is as yet unknown. The data originate from a study of regulatory T cells in long-lasting Graves disease. This sample's time point: persistent/refractory GD, antithyroid drugs over 5 years with positive TRAb. Extracted PBMC RNA gave rise to the TCR library. CDR3 regions were amplified by Arm-PCR using iRepertoire HTBI primers to build TCR beta libraries. One entry per CDR3 protein, called by TCRdb with MiXCR from the multiplex PCR reads. The top ten hold roughly 7% of the sample, which has some 430,000 distinct CDR3 sequences, around a fifth seen once. Whole-study results and caveats: The study found TRBV28, TRBJ1-2 and TRBJ2-5 favored in persistent disease. Sharing of public clonotypes was greater in persistent patients (2,741) than in new patients (roughly 1,000).

The CDR3 contains 15 residues. Germline CDR1 and CDR2: SGHTA and FQGNSA. Germline trimming cut 5 bases from V and 4 bases from J; bases unmatched to any gene: 11. The material sequenced was peripheral blood mononuclear cells (PBMCs), taken when the disease was refractory, from a patient treated with antithyroid drugs. The rearrangement joins TRBV7-2 to TRBJ2-7; TRBD2 aligns across 7 bases. The origin of this receptor is a female donor with Graves disease. CDR3 in amino acids: CASSRLTGGTYEQYF. In DNA, the CDR3 is TGTGCCAGCAGCCGTTTAACGGGAGGAACGTACGAGCAGTACTTC.